This T cell receptor beta chain was recovered during a study of shared clonotypes between healthy human individuals. Study context: A donor's plate count was three for CD4 naive and three for CD4 memory; CD8 naive had two and CD8 memory one. Study conclusions and caveats: Donor scarcity curtailed the genetic and exposure-history diversity represented herein. Only blood was sampled; tissue repertoires likely differ.

Assay used: immunoSEQ multiplex PCR; TCRdb lists only in-frame clones, some missing. The sample shows about 980,000 clones, over 75% of them seen only once. Per the germline V gene, CDR1 is SGHTA and CDR2 is FQGNSA. The CDR3 length is 17 residues. The trim removed 1 base at V and 1 base at J, leaving 9 bases unmatched. On this clone itself: Its target is not known.

This receptor was taken from a man younger than 35 in good health. Sequencing was done on a sample of memory CD4+ T cells sorted from blood. Subset: CD45RA-negative fraction. The chain joins TRBV7-2 to TRBJ1-1; TRBD1 agrees at 7 bases. The CDR3, as DNA: TGTGCCAGCAGCTTAGACCTGCGAGGGACAGCGAACACTGAAGCTTTCTTT. Protein: CASSLDLRGTANTEAFF.